This T cell receptor (beta chain) comes out of a study of control samples from healthy donors and cancer patients. Data came from immunoSEQ multiplex PCR; TCRdb stores just in-frame clones and leaves some out. Here the sample spans fewer than 30,000 clones, approximately 87% being singletons. Germline values: CDR1 SNHLY, CDR2 FYNNEI. The CDR3 contains 11 residues. The V gene lost 6 bases and the J gene lost 7 bases, with 10 bases spanning the gap. This sequence was found in a woman aged 40 to 55 with lung cancer. The rearrangement uses TRBV2 and TRBJ2-7; maybe TRBD2 (5 bases). Sequenced input: PBMCs. The CDR3: CASRTIIEQYF. The CDR3 DNA reads TGTGCCAGCAGGACTATTATTGAGCAGTACTTC.